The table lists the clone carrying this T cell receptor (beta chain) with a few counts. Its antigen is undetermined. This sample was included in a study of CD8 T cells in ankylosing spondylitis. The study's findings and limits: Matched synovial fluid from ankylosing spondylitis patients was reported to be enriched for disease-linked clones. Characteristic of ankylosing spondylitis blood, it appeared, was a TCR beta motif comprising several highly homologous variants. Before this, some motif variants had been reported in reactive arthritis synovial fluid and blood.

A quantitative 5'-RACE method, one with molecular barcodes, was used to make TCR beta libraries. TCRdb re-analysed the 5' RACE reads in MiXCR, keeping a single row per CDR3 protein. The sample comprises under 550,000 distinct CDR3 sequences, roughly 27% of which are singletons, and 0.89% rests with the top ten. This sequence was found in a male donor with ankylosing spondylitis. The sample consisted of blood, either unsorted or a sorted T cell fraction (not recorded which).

The CDR3 DNA is TGCAGTGCTAGTCCCCAGGGAAGCGGACACTCCGAGCAGTACTTC. Protein: CSASPQGSGHSEQYF. The rearrangement uses TRBV20-1 and TRBJ2-7; the D call may be TRBD1 or TRBD2 (5 bases each). The CDR3 runs 15 residues. The ends were cut back, 3 bases at V and 6 bases at J, with 21 bases in the middle. From germline, CDR1 is DFQATT and CDR2 SNEGSKA (reference sequence).